This T cell receptor beta chain came from a study of shared clonotypes between healthy human individuals. Study-wide points: Naive subsets generally exceeded memory subsets in estimated richness.

Germline loops: CDR1 SGHAT, CDR2 FQDESV (reference sequence). The CDR3 length is 16 residues. Concerning this clone itself: The antigen remains undetermined. One junction end disagrees with the germline gene, perhaps due to a read error.

Genomic DNA (from each subset) was split evenly across several immunoSEQ plates. Per the original data handling: Junction-only sequences without quality scores were provided by ImmunoSEQ, so filtering was different. This table comes from immunoSEQ multiplex PCR, and its TCRdb copy is limited to in-frame clones, with some not included. V, J and clone size are those of that table, while D and trimming were read from the DNA. The sample gives more than 2 million clones, 90% to 95% of which show up once; 0.13% is in the top ten. The source is a man aged 18 to 29 in good health. The sequenced sample consisted of naive CD4+ T cells sorted from blood. Subset described: CD45RA+ positively selected. This chain uses TRBV11-1 with TRBJ2-2; 7 bases line up with TRBD1. Here the CDR3 reads CASTLQGFQNTGELFF. CDR3 sequence (DNA): TGTGCCAGCACCTTACAGGGGTTTCAGAACACCGGGGAGCTGTTTTTT. The whole variable domain, remainder taken from reference TRBV11-1 and TRBJ2-2, is EAEVAQSPRYKITEKSQAVAFWCDPISGHATLYWYRQILGQGPELLVQFQDESVVDDSQLPKDRFSAERLKGVDSTLKIQPAELGDSAMYLCASTLQGFQNTGELFFGEGSRLTVL.